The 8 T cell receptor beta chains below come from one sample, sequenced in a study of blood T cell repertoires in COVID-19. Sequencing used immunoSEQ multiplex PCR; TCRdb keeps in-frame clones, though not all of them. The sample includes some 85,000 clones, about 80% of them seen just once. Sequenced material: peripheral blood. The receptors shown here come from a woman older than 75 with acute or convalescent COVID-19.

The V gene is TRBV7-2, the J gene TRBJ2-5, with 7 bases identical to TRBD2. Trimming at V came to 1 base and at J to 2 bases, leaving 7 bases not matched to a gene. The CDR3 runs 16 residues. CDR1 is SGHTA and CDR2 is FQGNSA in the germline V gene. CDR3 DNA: TGTGCCAGCAGCTTAGAGGGGAGCGGGGAACAAGAGACCCAGTACTTC. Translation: CASSLEGSGEQETQYF.

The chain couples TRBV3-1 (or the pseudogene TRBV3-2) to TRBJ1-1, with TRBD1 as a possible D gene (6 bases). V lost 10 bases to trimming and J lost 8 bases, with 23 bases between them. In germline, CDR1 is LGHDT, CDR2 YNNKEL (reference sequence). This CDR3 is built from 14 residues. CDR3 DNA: TGTGCCACCACACAAGAGACCAGGGGTAAGGAAGCTTTCTTT. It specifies CATTQETRGKEAFF.

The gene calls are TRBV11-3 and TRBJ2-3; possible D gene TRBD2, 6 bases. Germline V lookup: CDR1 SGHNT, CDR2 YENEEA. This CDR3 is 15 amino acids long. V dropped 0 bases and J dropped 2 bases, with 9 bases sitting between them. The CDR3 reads CASSLEGGYTDTQYF. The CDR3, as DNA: TGTGCCAGCAGCTTAGAGGGGGGATACACAGATACGCAGTATTTT.

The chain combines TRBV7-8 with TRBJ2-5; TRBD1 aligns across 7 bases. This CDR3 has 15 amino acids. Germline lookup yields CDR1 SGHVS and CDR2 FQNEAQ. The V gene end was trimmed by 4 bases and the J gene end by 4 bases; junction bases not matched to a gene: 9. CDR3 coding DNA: TGTGCCAGCAGCTCGGGACAGCGAAAAGGAGAGACCCAGTACTTC. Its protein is CASSSGQRKGETQYF.

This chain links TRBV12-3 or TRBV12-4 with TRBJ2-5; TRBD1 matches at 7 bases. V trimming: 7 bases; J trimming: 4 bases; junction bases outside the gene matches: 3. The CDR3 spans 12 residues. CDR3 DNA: TGTGCCAGCACAAGGGGGCCAGAGACCCAGTACTTC. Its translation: CASTRGPETQYF.

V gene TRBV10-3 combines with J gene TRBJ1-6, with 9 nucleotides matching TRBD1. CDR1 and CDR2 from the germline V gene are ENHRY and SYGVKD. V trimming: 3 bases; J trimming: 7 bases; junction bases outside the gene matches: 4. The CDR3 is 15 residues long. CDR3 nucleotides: TGTGCCATCAGTGACCCGGGACAGGGAAATTCACCCCTCCACTTT. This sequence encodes CAISDPGQGNSPLHF.

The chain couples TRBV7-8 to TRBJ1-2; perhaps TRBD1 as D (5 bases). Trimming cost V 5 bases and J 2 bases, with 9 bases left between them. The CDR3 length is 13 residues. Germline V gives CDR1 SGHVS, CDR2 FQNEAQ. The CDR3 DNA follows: TGTGCCAGCAGCCCGGACAAGAACTATGGCTACACCTTC. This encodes CASSPDKNYGYTF. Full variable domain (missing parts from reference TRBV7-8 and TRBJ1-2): GAGVSQSPRYKVAKRGQDVALRCDPISGHVSLFWYQQALGQGPEFLTYFQNEAQLDKSGLPSDRFFAERPEGSVSTLKIQRTQQEDSAVYLCASSPDKNYGYTFGSGTRLTVV.

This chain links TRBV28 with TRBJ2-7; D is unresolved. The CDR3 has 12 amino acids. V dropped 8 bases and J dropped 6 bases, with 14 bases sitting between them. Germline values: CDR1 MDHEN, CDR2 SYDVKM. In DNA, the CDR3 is TGTGCCAGCCAATCATTGGCCGCCGAGCAGTACTTC. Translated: CASQSLAAEQYF.